The 6 T cell receptor beta chains listed next were all sequenced from one sample in a study of blood T cell repertoires in COVID-19. Clones were sequenced by immunoSEQ multiplex PCR, and TCRdb holds only the in-frame ones, with some missing. This sample has 250,000 to 350,000 clones; roughly 90% occur once, and the top ten carry roughly an eighth. The sequenced sample was peripheral blood. Every receptor here comes from a woman aged 55-69 years with acute or convalescent COVID-19.

This clone has more than one count but fewer than ten. The chain uses TRBV5-1 and TRBJ1-1, with D maybe TRBD1 (6 bases). Germline loops: CDR1 SGHRS, CDR2 YFSETQ. The V end was cut by 5 bases, the J end by 5 bases, with 19 bases between. CDR3 size: 15 residues. Written as DNA, the CDR3 is TGCGCCAGCAGTTTAATAACAGGGAGCGGTACTGAAGCTTTCTTT. Amino acid sequence: CASSLITGSGTEAFF.

The chain has TRBV7-9 and TRBJ1-1; D not certain. The CDR3 length is 14 residues. From germline, CDR1 is SEHNR and CDR2 FQNEAQ (reference sequence). Trimming removed 3 bases from V and 2 bases from J, with 10 bases in between. The CDR3 nucleotides read TGTGCCAGCAGCTTTTGGGAGATTAACACTGAAGCTTTCTTT. Translated: CASSFWEINTEAFF. The variable domain in full, with the rest retrieved from reference TRBV7-9 and TRBJ1-1, is DTGVSQNPRHKITKRGQNVTFRCDPISEHNRLYWYRQTLGQGPEFLTYFQNEAQLEKSRLLSDRFSAERPKGSFSTLEIQRTEQGDSAMYLCASSFWEINTEAFFGQGTRLTVV.

In its sample, this clone was seen once. The chain recombines TRBV27 with TRBJ2-3, with no clear D. Germline loops: CDR1 MNHEY, CDR2 SMNVEV (reference sequence). The CDR3 runs 13 residues. Trimming cost V 5 bases and J 0 bases, with 6 bases left between them. In nucleotides, the CDR3 is TGTGCCAGCAGTCCTACTAGCACAGATACGCAGTATTTT. This gives the protein CASSPTSTDTQYF.

The chain recombines TRBV2 with TRBJ2-7; 14 positions agree with TRBD2. Germline trimming cut 5 bases from V and 6 bases from J; bases unmatched to any gene: 3. The CDR3 consists of 14 residues. Germline CDR1 is SNHLY and CDR2 is FYNNEI. This chain's CDR3 is CASSFGTSGSEQYF. In DNA form, the CDR3 reads TGTGCCAGCAGTTTCGGGACTAGCGGGAGCGAGCAGTACTTC.

This clone was counted a single time. The chain uses TRBV4-3 and TRBJ1-6, with D unclear. The germline V gene has CDR1 LGHNA and CDR2 YSLEER. The V and J ends lost 1 base and 12 bases respectively, with 7 bases between them. The CDR3 covers 12 residues. The CDR3 coding sequence is TGCGCCAGCAGCCAAGGGGCCGGACCCCTCCACTTT. As protein: CASSQGAGPLHF.

The chain recombines TRBV18 with TRBJ2-1, with a tentative D call TRBD2 (6 bases). Trimming pared 0 bases from V and 9 bases from J, leaving 12 bases between. The CDR3 totals 14 residues. CDR1 is KGHSH, CDR2 LQKENI, per germline. Here the CDR3 reads CASSPPPSAAEQFF. In DNA, the CDR3 is TGTGCCAGCTCACCACCTCCTAGCGCAGCTGAGCAGTTCTTC.